The 20 T cell receptor beta chains below come from one sample, sequenced in a study of blood T cell repertoires in COVID-19. Using immunoSEQ multiplex PCR, the repertoire was profiled, and TCRdb retains in-frame clones only, with some absent. This table has some 64,000 clones, about four fifths appearing once. Specimen: peripheral blood. Every receptor here comes from a woman in her sixties with acute or convalescent COVID-19.

The chain uses TRBV18 and TRBJ1-6; the D gene is possibly TRBD1 (6 bases). Germline CDR1 reads KGHSH; CDR2 reads LQKENI. This CDR3 comprises 12 residues. Trimming stripped 6 bases from V and 10 bases from J, with 10 bases between. The CDR3 here is CASSNRDSPLHF. CDR3 in DNA: TGTGCCAGCTCTAACAGGGACTCACCCCTCCACTTT.

This sequence joins TRBV5-8 and TRBJ1-1, with D possibly TRBD1 on 6 matching bases. Trimming took 4 bases from V and 0 from J, leaving 16 bases between them. Germline V lookup: CDR1 SGHTS, CDR2 YDEGEE. This CDR3 contains 16 residues. The CDR3 DNA follows: TGTGCCAGCAGCCCGGTGGGAGGGACACTGAACACTGAAGCTTTCTTT. Its translation is CASSPVGGTLNTEAFF.

This chain connects TRBV5-1 to TRBJ2-7; possibly TRBD1 for D (5 bases). The germline gives CDR1 SGHRS, CDR2 YFSETQ. Trimming took off 0 bases at V and 4 bases at J, with 11 bases between the two ends. The CDR3 contains 14 residues. Here the CDR3 DNA reads TGCGCCAGCAGCTTGGTGACAGCCTCTTACGAGCAGTACTTC. This sequence encodes CASSLVTASYEQYF. Based on the CDR3 plus reference TRBV5-1 and TRBJ2-7, the full variable domain is KAGVTQTPRYLIKTRGQQVTLSCSPISGHRSVSWYQQTPGQGLQFLFEYFSETQRNKGNFPGRFSGRQFSNSRSEMNVSTLELGDSALYLCASSLVTASYEQYFGPGTRLTVT.

This clone has only a few counts. The chain uses TRBV11-1 and TRBJ1-1; D perhaps matches TRBD1 (6 bases). The germline CDR1 and CDR2 sequences are SGHAT and FQDESV (reference sequence). V lost 6 bases, J lost 0 bases, and 17 bases lay in between. The CDR3 has 16 residues. This chain's CDR3 is CASRSGQSVMNTEAFF. The DNA of the CDR3 is TGTGCCAGCAGATCTGGACAGAGTGTCATGAACACTGAAGCTTTCTTT.

This chain joins TRBV15 and TRBJ1-3; D is undetermined. The CDR3 runs to 12 residues. V lost 0 bases and J lost 5, with 2 bases in between. Germline V gene lookup returns CDR1 LNHNV and CDR2 YYDKDF (reference sequence). CDR3: CATSRDRNTIYF. CDR3 nucleotide sequence: TGTGCCACCAGCAGAGACAGAAACACCATATATTTT.

The genes are TRBV3-1 (or the pseudogene TRBV3-2) and TRBJ2-3; TRBD2 matches 11 bases. Germline V gives CDR1 LGHDT, CDR2 YNNKEL (reference sequence). V lost 4 bases and J lost 1; bases outside the gene matches: 1. The CDR3 has 15 residues. The DNA of the CDR3 is TGTGCCAGCAGCCCACTAGCGGGGGGCACAGATACGCAGTATTTT. Amino acid sequence: CASSPLAGGTDTQYF.

This clone was counted between two and nine times. V gene TRBV5-1 combines with J gene TRBJ1-1, with D tentatively TRBD1 (5 bases). CDR1 is SGHRS and CDR2 is YFSETQ in the germline V gene. V was cut by 0 bases and J by 3 bases, with 9 bases left in between. The CDR3 contains 14 residues. The CDR3 protein is CASSLDLGDTEAFF. CDR3 sequence (DNA): TGCGCCAGCAGCTTGGATCTAGGGGACACTGAAGCTTTCTTT.

This sequence joins TRBV10-3 and TRBJ2-5; D remains unclear. V was clipped by 0 bases and J by 4 bases, with 9 bases between them. CDR1 is ENHRY, CDR2 SYGVKD, per germline. The CDR3 spans 14 residues. The CDR3 spells CAISESRSIETQYF. In DNA form, the CDR3 reads TGTGCCATCAGTGAGTCTCGTAGCATAGAGACCCAGTACTTC.

This sequence joins TRBV7-2 and TRBJ1-1; 7 nucleotides align to TRBD1. Germline V gene sequence: CDR1 SGHTA, CDR2 FQGNSA. This CDR3 has 13 amino acids. J gave up 8 bases and V 3 bases, and 6 bases lay outside the gene matches. The CDR3, as DNA: TGTGCCAGCAGCTTCTGGGACAGCCGAGAAGCTTTCTTT. Amino acid sequence: CASSFWDSREAFF. The whole variable domain, filled in from reference TRBV7-2 and TRBJ1-1, reads GAGVSQSPSNKVTEKGKDVELRCDPISGHTALYWYRQSLGQGLEFLIYFQGNSAPDKSGLPSDRFSAERTGGSVSTLTIQRTQQEDSAVYLCASSFWDSREAFFGQGTRLTVV.

The chain is built from TRBV7-9 and TRBJ1-5; D remains ambiguous. The CDR3 totals 13 residues. Trimming removed 5 bases from V and 5 bases from J, with 10 bases in between. Germline values: CDR1 SEHNR, CDR2 FQNEAQ (reference sequence). CDR3 nucleotide sequence: TGTGCCAGCAGCCCCGACTTCGATCAGCCCCAGCATTTT. Amino acids: CASSPDFDQPQHF.

This chain joins TRBV7-9 and TRBJ2-1, with 9 positions matching TRBD1. CDR3 length equals 14 residues. The trim removed 10 bases at V and 7 bases at J, leaving 11 bases unmatched. Germline V gives CDR1 SEHNR, CDR2 FQNEAQ (reference sequence). The CDR3 DNA sequence: TGTGCCATCAATGGACAGGGGCCGCGTAATGAGCAGTTCTTC. This encodes CAINGQGPRNEQFF.

CDR3 amino acids: CASTLGEGTDTQYF. CDR3 DNA: TGTGCCAGCACGTTGGGGGAGGGCACAGATACGCAGTATTTT. The chain uses TRBV9 and TRBJ2-3; D perhaps matches TRBD2 (6 bases). V lost 6 bases and J lost 1, with 12 bases in between. The germline V gene has CDR1 SGDLS and CDR2 YYNGEE. The CDR3 consists of 14 residues. Filled out from reference TRBV9 and TRBJ2-3, the complete variable domain reads DSGVTQTPKHLITATGQRVTLRCSPRSGDLSVYWYQQSLDQGLQFLIQYYNGEERAKGNILERFSAQQFPDLHSELNLSSLELGDSALYFCASTLGEGTDTQYFGPGTRLTVL.

This clone turned up a few times. The chain recombines TRBV5-6 with TRBJ2-1; the D is unclear. Germline V gene data show CDR1 as SGHDT and CDR2 as YYEEEE. The CDR3 loop spans 15 amino acids. V lost 0 bases to trimming and J lost 3 bases, with 10 bases between them. Written as DNA, the CDR3 is TGTGCCAGCAGCTTGGTAAACAGTCTCTACAATGAGCAGTTCTTC. It codes for CASSLVNSLYNEQFF. The complete variable domain, with remaining parts taken from reference TRBV5-6 and TRBJ2-1, reads DAGVTQSPTHLIKTRGQQVTLRCSPKSGHDTVSWYQQALGQGPQFIFQYYEEEERQRGNFPDRFSGHQFPNYSSELNVNALLLGDSALYLCASSLVNSLYNEQFFGPGTRLTVL.

The chain combines TRBV11-2 with TRBJ2-3; 14 bases map to TRBD2. The germline CDR1 and CDR2 sequences are SGHAT and FQNNGV. The length of the CDR3 is 16 residues. Germline trimming cut 1 base from V and 5 bases from J; bases unmatched to any gene: 2. The CDR3 sequence: CASSLGLAGGRDTQYF. As DNA, the CDR3 is TGTGCCAGCAGCTTAGGACTAGCGGGGGGGCGAGATACGCAGTATTTT.

This CDR3 is CASALSSYEQYF. The CDR3 coding sequence is TGTGCCAGTGCCTTGAGCTCCTACGAGCAGTACTTC. The genes are TRBV6-5 and TRBJ2-7; no definite D call. Trimming stripped 9 bases from V and 0 bases from J, with 9 bases between. The CDR3 is 12 amino acids. Germline V gene sequence: CDR1 MNHEY, CDR2 SVGAGI.

V and J are TRBV30 and TRBJ2-7, with D possibly being TRBD1 (8 bases). The V end lost 3 bases, the J end lost 4 bases, and 13 bases lay between the germline ends. CDR3 length: 13 amino acids. CDR1 is GTSNPN, CDR2 SVGIG, per germline (reference sequence). The CDR3 DNA reads as TGTGCCTGGAGGCTACAGGGGGGGTACGAGCAGTACTTC. Translating gives CAWRLQGGYEQYF.

The V and J genes are TRBV30 and TRBJ2-7; TRBD1 matches at 7 bases. The ends lost 6 bases at V and 5 bases at J; junction bases unmatched: 10. The CDR3 consists of 13 residues. Germline V gene lookup returns CDR1 GTSNPN and CDR2 SVGIG (reference sequence). In nucleotides, the CDR3 is TGTGCCTGCCAAATCAACAGGGGCAACGAGCAGTACTTC. Encoded protein: CACQINRGNEQYF.

This clone was counted once. V is TRBV28 and J is TRBJ2-1; D unresolved. CDR3 length: 15 residues. Germline V gene data show CDR1 as MDHEN and CDR2 as SYDVKM. Trimming shortened V by 3 bases and J by 0 bases, and 9 bases separated the two germline ends. The CDR3 spells CASSLGVSSYNEQFF. CDR3 in DNA: TGTGCCAGCAGTTTGGGCGTTAGCTCCTACAATGAGCAGTTCTTC.

The chain links TRBV27 to TRBJ1-1, with a tentative D call TRBD1 (5 bases). The CDR3 spans 15 residues. Germline-derived CDR1 and CDR2 are MNHEY and SMNVEV (reference sequence). Trimming stripped 2 bases from V and 1 base from J, with 11 bases between. CDR3 nucleotide sequence: TGTGCCAGCAGTTTAGTAAGGGGCCGGAACACTGAAGCTTTCTTT. It is translated as CASSLVRGRNTEAFF.

The rearrangement uses TRBV7-3 and TRBJ1-1, with TRBD1 matching 8 bases. Unmatched junction bases numbered 6, after V lost 0 bases and J lost 9 bases. The CDR3 totals 14 residues. Germline V lookup: CDR1 SGHTA, CDR2 FQGTGA. This CDR3 reads CASSLTPGQGKAFF. CDR3 sequence (DNA): TGTGCCAGCAGCTTAACCCCAGGACAGGGAAAAGCTTTCTTT.